One sample yielded the 4 T cell receptor beta chains listed below, sequenced in a study of OX40 agonist ivuxolimab in advanced cancers. Profiled with immunoSEQ multiplex PCR; TCRdb holds only in-frame clones, not every one. Here the sample spans about 83,000 clones, about 86% being singletons. The sample in question was CD4+ or CD8+ T cells sorted from blood, obtained in a trial of the OX40 agonist ivuxolimab. Source of these receptors: an adult with an advanced solid tumor such as melanoma, head and neck, liver or kidney cancer.

The chain has TRBV11-2 and TRBJ2-5; TRBD2 agrees at 8 bases. The CDR3 totals 16 residues. V lost 5 bases to trimming and J lost 3 bases; unmatched junction nucleotides: 11. Germline V lookup: CDR1 SGHAT, CDR2 FQNNGV. The CDR3 DNA reads TGTGCCAGCAGCCTAGGAGTAGCGGGGCCTAAAGAGACCCAGTACTTC. It encodes CASSLGVAGPKETQYF.

The chain has TRBV28 and TRBJ2-5; TRBD1 matches at 7 bases. V lost 6 bases and J lost 3; bases outside the gene matches: 4. The CDR3 extends over 13 amino acids. The germline V gene has CDR1 MDHEN and CDR2 SYDVKM. This CDR3 reads CASRPTGEETQYF. CDR3 nucleotides: TGTGCCAGCAGACCTACAGGGGAAGAGACCCAGTACTTC.

The chain carries TRBV28 and TRBJ2-7; no reliable D call. V was clipped by 6 bases and J by 1 base, with 4 bases between them. This CDR3 is 11 amino acids long. Germline values: CDR1 MDHEN, CDR2 SYDVKM. The CDR3 region is CASSRSYEQYF. The DNA for the CDR3 is TGTGCCAGCAGCCGATCCTACGAGCAGTACTTC. The variable domain in full, completed from reference TRBV28 and TRBJ2-7, reads DVKVTQSSRYLVKRTGEKVFLECVQDMDHENMFWYRQDPGLGLRLIYFSYDVKMKEKGDIPEGYSVSREKKERFSLILESASTNQTSMYLCASSRSYEQYFGPGTRLTVT.

The genes are TRBV28 and TRBJ1-1; 10 bases are a match to TRBD1. Germline CDR1 is MDHEN and CDR2 is SYDVKM. Trimming cost V 6 bases and J 10 bases; bases outside gene matches: 5. The CDR3 length is 12 residues. CDR3 sequence (DNA): TGTGCCAGCAGCCCCGACAGGGGGCGAGCTTTCTTT. It translates to CASSPDRGRAFF.